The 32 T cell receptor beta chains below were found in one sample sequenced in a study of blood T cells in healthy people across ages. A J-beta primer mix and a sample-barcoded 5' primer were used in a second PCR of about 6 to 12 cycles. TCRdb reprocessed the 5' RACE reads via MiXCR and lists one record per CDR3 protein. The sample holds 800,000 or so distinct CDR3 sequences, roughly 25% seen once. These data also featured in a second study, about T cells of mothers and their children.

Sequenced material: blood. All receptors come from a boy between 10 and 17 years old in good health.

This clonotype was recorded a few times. The CDR3 nucleotides read TGTGCCAGCAGCGCTTTAGACTACAATGAGCAGTTCTTC. Protein sequence: CASSALDYNEQFF. V and J are TRBV7-9 and TRBJ2-5; D is undetermined. The DNA end is more similar to TRBJ2-1, so the J call may be wrong. Germline assignment: CDR1 SEHNR and CDR2 FQNEAQ (reference sequence). The CDR3 length is 13 residues.

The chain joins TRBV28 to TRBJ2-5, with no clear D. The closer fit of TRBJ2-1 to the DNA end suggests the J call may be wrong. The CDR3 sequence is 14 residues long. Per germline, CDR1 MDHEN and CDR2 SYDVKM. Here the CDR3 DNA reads TGTGCCAGCAGTTTGAGTATGGGGTACAATGAGCAGTTCTTC. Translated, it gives CASSLSMGYNEQFF.

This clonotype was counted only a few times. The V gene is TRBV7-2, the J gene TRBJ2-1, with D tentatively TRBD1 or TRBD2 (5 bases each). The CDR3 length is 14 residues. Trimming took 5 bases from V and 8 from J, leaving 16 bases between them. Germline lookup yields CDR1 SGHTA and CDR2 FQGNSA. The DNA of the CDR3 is TGTGCCAGCAGCCGGGACGACGGTCGGGATGAGCAGTTCTTC. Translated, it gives CASSRDDGRDEQFF.

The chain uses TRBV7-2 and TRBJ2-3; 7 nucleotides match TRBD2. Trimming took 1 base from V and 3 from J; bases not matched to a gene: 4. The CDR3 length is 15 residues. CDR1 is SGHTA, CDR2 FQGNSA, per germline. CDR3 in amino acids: CASSLVAGETDTQYF. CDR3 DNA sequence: TGTGCCAGCAGCTTAGTTGCGGGGGAAACAGATACGCAGTATTTT.

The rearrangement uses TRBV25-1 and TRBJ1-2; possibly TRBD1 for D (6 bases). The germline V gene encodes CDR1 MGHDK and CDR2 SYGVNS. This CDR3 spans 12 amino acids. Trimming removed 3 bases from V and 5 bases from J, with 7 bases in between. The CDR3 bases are TGTGCCAGCAGTGATCAGGGGTATGGCTACACCTTC. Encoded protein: CASSDQGYGYTF.

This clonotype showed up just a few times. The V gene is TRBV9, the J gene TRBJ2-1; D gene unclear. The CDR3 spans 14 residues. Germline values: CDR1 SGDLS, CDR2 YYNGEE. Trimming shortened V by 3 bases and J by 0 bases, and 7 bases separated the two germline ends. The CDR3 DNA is TGTGCCAGCAGCGGGACCCCCTCCTACAATGAGCAGTTCTTC. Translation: CASSGTPSYNEQFF.

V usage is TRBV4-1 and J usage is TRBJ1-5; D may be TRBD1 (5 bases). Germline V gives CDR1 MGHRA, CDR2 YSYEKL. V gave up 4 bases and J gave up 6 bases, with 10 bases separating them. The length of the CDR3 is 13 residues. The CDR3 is CASSRVGGQPQHF. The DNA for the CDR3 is TGCGCCAGCAGCCGCGTGGGGGGTCAGCCCCAGCATTTT.

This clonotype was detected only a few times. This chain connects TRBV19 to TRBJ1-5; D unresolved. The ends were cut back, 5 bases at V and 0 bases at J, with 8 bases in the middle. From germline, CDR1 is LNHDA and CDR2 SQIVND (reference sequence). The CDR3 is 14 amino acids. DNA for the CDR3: TGTGCCAGTAGTTCGTGGGATAGCAATCAGCCCCAGCATTTT. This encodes CASSSWDSNQPQHF. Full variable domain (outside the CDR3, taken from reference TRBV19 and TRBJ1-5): DGGITQSPKYLFRKEGQNVTLSCEQNLNHDAMYWYRQDPGQGLRLIYYSQIVNDFQKGDIAEGYSVSREKKESFPLTVTSAQKNPTAFYLCASSSWDSNQPQHFGDGTRLSIL.

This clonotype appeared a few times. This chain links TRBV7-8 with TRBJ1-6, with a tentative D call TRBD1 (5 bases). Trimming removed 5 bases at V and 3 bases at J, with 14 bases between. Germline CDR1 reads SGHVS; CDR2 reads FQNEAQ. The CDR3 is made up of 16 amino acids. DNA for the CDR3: TGTGCCAGCAGCGAAACCTCAGGGCTCTATAATTCACCCCTCCACTTT. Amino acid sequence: CASSETSGLYNSPLHF.

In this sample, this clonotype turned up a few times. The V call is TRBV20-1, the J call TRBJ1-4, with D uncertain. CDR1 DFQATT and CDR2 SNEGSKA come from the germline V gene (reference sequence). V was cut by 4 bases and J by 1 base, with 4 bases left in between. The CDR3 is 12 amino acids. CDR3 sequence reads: CSATGTNEKLFF. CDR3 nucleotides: TGCAGTGCTACGGGAACTAATGAAAAACTGTTTTTT.

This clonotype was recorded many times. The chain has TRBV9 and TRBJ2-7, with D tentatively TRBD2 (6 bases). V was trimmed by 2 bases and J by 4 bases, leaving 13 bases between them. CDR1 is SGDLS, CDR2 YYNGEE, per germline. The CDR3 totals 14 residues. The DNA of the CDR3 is TGTGCCAGCAGCGTTGGCGGGGATACTTACGAGCAGTACTTC. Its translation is CASSVGGDTYEQYF.

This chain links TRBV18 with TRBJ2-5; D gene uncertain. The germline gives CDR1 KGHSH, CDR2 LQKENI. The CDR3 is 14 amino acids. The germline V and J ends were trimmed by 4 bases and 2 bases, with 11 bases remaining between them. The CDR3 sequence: CASSRSVGQETQYF. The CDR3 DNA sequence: TGTGCCAGCTCACGCTCGGTGGGACAAGAGACCCAGTACTTC.

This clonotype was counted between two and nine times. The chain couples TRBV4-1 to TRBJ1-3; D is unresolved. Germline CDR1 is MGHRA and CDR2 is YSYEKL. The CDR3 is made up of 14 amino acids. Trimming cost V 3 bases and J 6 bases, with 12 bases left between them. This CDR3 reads CASSHLQKTNTIYF. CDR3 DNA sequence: TGCGCCAGCAGCCATCTGCAAAAGACAAACACCATATATTTT.

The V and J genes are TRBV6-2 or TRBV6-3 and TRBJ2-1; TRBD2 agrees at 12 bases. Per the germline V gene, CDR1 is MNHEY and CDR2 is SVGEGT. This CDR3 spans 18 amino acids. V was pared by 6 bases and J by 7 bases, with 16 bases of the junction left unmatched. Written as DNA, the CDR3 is TGTGCCAGCAGCACTACTCTAGCGGGAGGGCGAGATGGAAATGAGCAGTTCTTC. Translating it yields CASSTTLAGGRDGNEQFF.

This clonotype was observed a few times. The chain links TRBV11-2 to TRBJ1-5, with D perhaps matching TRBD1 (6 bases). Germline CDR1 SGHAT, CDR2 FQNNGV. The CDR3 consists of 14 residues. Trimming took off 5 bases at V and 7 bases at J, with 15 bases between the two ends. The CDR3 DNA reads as TGTGCCAGCAGCCCGTTCCTCAGGGGACAGCCCCAGCATTTT. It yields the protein CASSPFLRGQPQHF.

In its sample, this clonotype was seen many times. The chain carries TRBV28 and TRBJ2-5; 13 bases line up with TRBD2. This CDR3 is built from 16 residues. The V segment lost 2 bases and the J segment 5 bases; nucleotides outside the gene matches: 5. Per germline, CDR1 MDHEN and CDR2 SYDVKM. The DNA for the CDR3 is TGTGCCAGCAGTTTAGGACTAGCGGGAGATCGGGAGACCCAGTACTTC. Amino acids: CASSLGLAGDRETQYF.

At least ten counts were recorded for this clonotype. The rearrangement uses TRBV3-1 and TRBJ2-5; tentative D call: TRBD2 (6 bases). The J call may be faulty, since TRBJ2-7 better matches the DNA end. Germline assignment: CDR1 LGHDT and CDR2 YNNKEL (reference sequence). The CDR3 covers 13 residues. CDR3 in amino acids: CASSQATSYEQYF. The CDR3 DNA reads TGTGCCAGCAGCCAAGCGACTAGCTACGAGCAGTACTTC.

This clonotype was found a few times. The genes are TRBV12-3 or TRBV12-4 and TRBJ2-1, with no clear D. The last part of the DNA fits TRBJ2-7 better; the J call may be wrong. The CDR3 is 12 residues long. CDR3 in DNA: TGTGCCAGCAGCCTTGTACACTACGAGCAGTACTTC. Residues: CASSLVHYEQYF.

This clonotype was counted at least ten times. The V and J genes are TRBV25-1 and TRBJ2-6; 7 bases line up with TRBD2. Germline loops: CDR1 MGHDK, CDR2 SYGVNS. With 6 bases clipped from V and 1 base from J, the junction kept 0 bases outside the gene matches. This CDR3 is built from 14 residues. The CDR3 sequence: CASRGGSGANVLTF. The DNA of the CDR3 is TGTGCCAGCAGGGGGGGGTCTGGGGCCAACGTCCTGACTTTC.

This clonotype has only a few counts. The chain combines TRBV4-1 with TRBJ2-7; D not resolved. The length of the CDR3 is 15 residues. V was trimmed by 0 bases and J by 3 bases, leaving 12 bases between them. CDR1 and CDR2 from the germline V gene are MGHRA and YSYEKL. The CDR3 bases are TGCGCCAGCAGCCAAGAGGATCCCCCACTCTACGAGCAGTACTTC. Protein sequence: CASSQEDPPLYEQYF.

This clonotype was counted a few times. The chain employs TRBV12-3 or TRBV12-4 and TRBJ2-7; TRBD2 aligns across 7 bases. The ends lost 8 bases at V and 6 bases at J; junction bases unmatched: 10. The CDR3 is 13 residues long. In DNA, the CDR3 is TGTGCCAGCGGCCGGGAGGACGTCTGCGAGCAGTACTTC. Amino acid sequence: CASGREDVCEQYF.

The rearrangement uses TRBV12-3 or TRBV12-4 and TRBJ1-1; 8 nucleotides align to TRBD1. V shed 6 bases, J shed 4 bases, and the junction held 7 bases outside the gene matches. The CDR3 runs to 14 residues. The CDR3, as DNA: TGTGCCAGCAGCCTGGGACAGGTTGGCACTGAAGCTTTCTTT. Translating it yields CASSLGQVGTEAFF.

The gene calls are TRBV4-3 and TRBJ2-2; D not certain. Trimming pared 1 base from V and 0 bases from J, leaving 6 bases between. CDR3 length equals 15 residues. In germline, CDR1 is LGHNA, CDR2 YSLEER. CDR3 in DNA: TGCGCCAGCAGCCAAGTTGAGGCGAACACCGGGGAGCTGTTTTTT. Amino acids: CASSQVEANTGELFF.

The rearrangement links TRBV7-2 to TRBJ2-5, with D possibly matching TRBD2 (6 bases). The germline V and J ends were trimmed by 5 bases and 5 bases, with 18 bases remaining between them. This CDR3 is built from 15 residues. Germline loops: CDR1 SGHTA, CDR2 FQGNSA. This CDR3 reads CASSMGGGEIETQYF. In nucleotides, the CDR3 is TGTGCCAGCAGCATGGGGGGTGGGGAGATCGAGACCCAGTACTTC.

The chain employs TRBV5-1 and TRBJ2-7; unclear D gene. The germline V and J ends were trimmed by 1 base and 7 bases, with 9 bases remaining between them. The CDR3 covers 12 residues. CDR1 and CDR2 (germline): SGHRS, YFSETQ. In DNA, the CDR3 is TGCGCCAGCAGCTTGTTTGGAAGAGAGCAGTACTTC. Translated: CASSLFGREQYF.

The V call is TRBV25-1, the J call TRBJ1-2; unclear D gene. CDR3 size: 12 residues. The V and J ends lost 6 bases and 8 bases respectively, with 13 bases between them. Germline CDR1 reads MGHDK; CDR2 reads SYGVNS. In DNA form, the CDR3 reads TGTGCCAGCAGCGCCACAGTGTGGGGCTACACCTTC. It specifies CASSATVWGYTF.

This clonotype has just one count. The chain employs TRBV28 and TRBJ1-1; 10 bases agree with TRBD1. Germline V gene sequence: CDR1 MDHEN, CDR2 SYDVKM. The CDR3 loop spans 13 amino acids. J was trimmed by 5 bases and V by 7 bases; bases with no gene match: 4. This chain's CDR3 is CASKGTGETEAFF. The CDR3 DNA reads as TGTGCCAGCAAGGGGACAGGGGAGACTGAAGCTTTCTTT.

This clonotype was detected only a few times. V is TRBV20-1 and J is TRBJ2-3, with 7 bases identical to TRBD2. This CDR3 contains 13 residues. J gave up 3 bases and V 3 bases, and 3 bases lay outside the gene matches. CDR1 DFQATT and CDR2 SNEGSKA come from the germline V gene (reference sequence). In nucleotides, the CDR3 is TGCAGTGCTAGGGCTAGCGGAACAGATACGCAGTATTTT. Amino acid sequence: CSARASGTDTQYF.

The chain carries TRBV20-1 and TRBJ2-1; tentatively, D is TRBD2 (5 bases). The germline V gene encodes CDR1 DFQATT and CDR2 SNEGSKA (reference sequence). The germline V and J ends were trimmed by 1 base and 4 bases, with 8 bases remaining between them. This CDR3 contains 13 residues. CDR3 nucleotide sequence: TGCAGTGCTAGAGGAGGGCTATACAATGAGCAGTTCTTC. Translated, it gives CSARGGLYNEQFF.

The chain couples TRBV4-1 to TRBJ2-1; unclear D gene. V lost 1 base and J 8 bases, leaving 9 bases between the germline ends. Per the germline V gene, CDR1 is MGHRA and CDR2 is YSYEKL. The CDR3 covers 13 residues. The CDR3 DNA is TGCGCCAGCAGCCAAGCCCCGCTCCATGAGCAGTTCTTC. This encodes CASSQAPLHEQFF.

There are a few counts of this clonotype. The CDR3 here is CASSLAVPGATYEQYF. The CDR3 DNA reads TGTGCCAGCAGCTTAGCCGTGCCAGGCGCGACCTACGAGCAGTACTTC. The chain combines TRBV7-9 with TRBJ2-7, with D hard to call. This CDR3 is 16 amino acids long. From germline, CDR1 is SEHNR and CDR2 FQNEAQ (reference sequence). The ends were cut back, 0 bases at V and 2 bases at J, with 14 bases in the middle.

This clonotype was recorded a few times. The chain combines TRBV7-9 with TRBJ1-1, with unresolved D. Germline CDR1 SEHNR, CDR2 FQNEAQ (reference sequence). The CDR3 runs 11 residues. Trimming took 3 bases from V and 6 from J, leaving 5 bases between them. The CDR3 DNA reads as TGTGCCAGCAGCTTGAGGGCTGAAGCTTTCTTT. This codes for CASSLRAEAFF.